Listed below are T cell receptor beta chains from one sample, sequenced in a study of PD-1 blockade in classical Hodgkin lymphoma. TCRdb keeps only in-frame clones here, not all; method: immunoSEQ multiplex PCR. The table shows around 100,000 clones, with around 89% occurring only once. Source: peripheral blood mononuclear cells (PBMCs), taken before the second cycle of nivolumab. Receptor source: a human donor with classical Hodgkin lymphoma. Each CDR3 is given with its conserved first and last residue. The D gene is left open where the match is weak. The size entry is marked missing in some rows and otherwise reads once, few, many or a size class.

cdr3_nt: TGTGCCAGCAGCTTAGTGGGGGCGGGAAACTATGGCTACACCTTC; cdr3_aa: CASSLVGAGNYGYTF; j_call: TRBJ1-2; v_call: TRBV7-2; d_call: NA; clone_size: NA
cdr3_nt: TGTGCCAGTAGTATAGACATAGAAACAGATACGCAGTATTTT; cdr3_aa: CASSIDIETDTQYF; j_call: TRBJ2-3; v_call: TRBV19; d_call: NA; clone_size: NA
cdr3_nt: TGCAGCGTTGGAGGCCAGGGTGGCGGCTACACCTTC; cdr3_aa: CSVGGQGGGYTF; j_call: TRBJ1-2; v_call: TRBV29-1; d_call: NA; clone_size: few
cdr3_nt: TGTGCCAGCAGTTATACAGGGGCCCATGGCTACACCTTC; cdr3_aa: CASSYTGAHGYTF; j_call: TRBJ1-2; v_call: TRBV27; d_call: TRBD1; clone_size: NA
cdr3_nt: TGTGCCAGCAGCTTAGGGACTAGCGGGGGCCGTGCCCGGTTCTTC; cdr3_aa: CASSLGTSGGRARFF; j_call: TRBJ2-1; v_call: TRBV7-9; d_call: TRBD2; clone_size: NA
cdr3_nt: TGTGCCAGCAGCCTAGTCAACGGAGGGGGCCATGGCTACACCTTC; cdr3_aa: CASSLVNGGGHGYTF; j_call: TRBJ1-2; v_call: TRBV7-8; d_call: TRBD1; clone_size: few
cdr3_nt: TGCGCCAGCAGCCACCGGGAGGGGTTTGAGCAGTTCTTC; cdr3_aa: CASSHREGFEQFF; j_call: TRBJ2-1; v_call: TRBV4-3; d_call: TRBD2; clone_size: NA
cdr3_nt: TGTGCCAGCAGCGTAGGACAGGTTGGCGAGCAGTACTTC; cdr3_aa: CASSVGQVGEQYF; j_call: TRBJ2-7; v_call: TRBV9; d_call: NA; clone_size: NA
cdr3_nt: TGTGCCAGCAGTCCCCCAGGGGGTCAGCCCCAGCATTTT; cdr3_aa: CASSPPGGQPQHF; j_call: TRBJ1-5; v_call: TRBV6-1; d_call: TRBD1; clone_size: NA
cdr3_nt: TGTGCCAGCAGCTTGGGTGCAACTAATGAAAAACTGTTTTTT; cdr3_aa: CASSLGATNEKLFF; j_call: TRBJ1-4; v_call: TRBV13; d_call: NA; clone_size: NA
cdr3_nt: TGTGCCAGCAGCCCCCTTATTTTGGGGGAGGATCAGCCCCAGCATTTT; cdr3_aa: CASSPLILGEDQPQHF; j_call: TRBJ1-5; v_call: TRBV5-8; d_call: NA; clone_size: NA
cdr3_nt: TGTGCCAGCAGTGTCAATACGGGGGGGCAAGAGACCCAGTACTTC; cdr3_aa: CASSVNTGGQETQYF; j_call: TRBJ2-5; v_call: TRBV6-1; d_call: TRBD2; clone_size: NA
cdr3_nt: TGTGCCAGTAGTCCATCAGGCCGGGAGTACACCTTC; cdr3_aa: CASSPSGREYTF; j_call: TRBJ1-2; v_call: TRBV19; d_call: NA; clone_size: NA
cdr3_nt: TGTGCCAGCAGCGTAGAGGGGGTTTCCTCCTACGAGCAGTACTTC; cdr3_aa: CASSVEGVSSYEQYF; j_call: TRBJ2-7; v_call: TRBV9; d_call: NA; clone_size: NA
cdr3_nt: TGTGCCTGGACAATGTCGAAGGCTGGCTACACCTTC; cdr3_aa: CAWTMSKAGYTF; j_call: TRBJ1-2; v_call: TRBV30; d_call: NA; clone_size: NA
cdr3_nt: TGTGCCAGCAGCCCCTCGCCAGTAGGGGGTGAAAAACTGTTTTTT; cdr3_aa: CASSPSPVGGEKLFF; j_call: TRBJ1-4; v_call: TRBV7-9; d_call: NA; clone_size: NA
cdr3_nt: TGTGCCAGCAGCGCCTCGTGGGAGGGTTACTATGGCTACACCTTC; cdr3_aa: CASSASWEGYYGYTF; j_call: TRBJ1-2; v_call: TRBV9; d_call: NA; clone_size: NA
cdr3_nt: TGTGCCAGCAGCGTAGGGAGCACAGATACGCAGTATTTT; cdr3_aa: CASSVGSTDTQYF; j_call: TRBJ2-3; v_call: TRBV9; d_call: NA; clone_size: NA
cdr3_nt: TGTGCCAGCAGTTTGCCGCCCGGGGAGCTGTTTTTT; cdr3_aa: CASSLPPGELFF; j_call: TRBJ2-2; v_call: TRBV27; d_call: NA; clone_size: NA
cdr3_nt: TGTGCCAGCAGCTTGGCGGGGACCCCAGGGACCCAGTACTTC; cdr3_aa: CASSLAGTPGTQYF; j_call: TRBJ2-5; v_call: TRBV7-9; d_call: NA; clone_size: once
cdr3_nt: TGTGCCAGCAGTCCACGGACTAGCGAGGAGACCCAGTACTTC; cdr3_aa: CASSPRTSEETQYF; j_call: TRBJ2-5; v_call: TRBV6-5; d_call: TRBD2; clone_size: NA
cdr3_nt: TGTGCCAGTAGTTCTAACAGGGTGGAGACCTCACCCCTCCACTTT; cdr3_aa: CASSSNRVETSPLHF; j_call: TRBJ1-6; v_call: TRBV19; d_call: NA; clone_size: NA